This T cell receptor beta chain was found in a study of immune evolution from preneoplasia to lung adenocarcinoma. Regarding the study as a whole: Normal lung had the highest top T cell clone frequencies. Clonality was highest in normal lung, lower in later-stage lesions apparently.

Assay used: immunoSEQ multiplex PCR; TCRdb lists only in-frame clones, some missing. The sample yields 7,700 or so clones, 80% seen once. Patients had resection in Japan or China between the mid-2010s and the late 2010s. Histologic diagnosis was independently verified by two lung pathologists. This CDR3 region has 14 residues. In germline, CDR1 is MDHEN, CDR2 SYDVKM. V lost 7 bases to trimming and J lost 6 bases; unmatched junction nucleotides: 10. This clone was counted a few times. As yet, its antigen is unknown. The specimen sequenced was FFPE adjacent normal lung tissue. The sequence was collected from a person between 65 and 80 years old with lung adenocarcinoma. This rearrangement joins TRBV28 to TRBJ2-7; 9 bases map to TRBD1. The CDR3 nucleotides read TGTGCCAGCACATTCTCGGGACAGGGAGGCGAGCAGTACTTC. As protein: CASTFSGQGGEQYF.